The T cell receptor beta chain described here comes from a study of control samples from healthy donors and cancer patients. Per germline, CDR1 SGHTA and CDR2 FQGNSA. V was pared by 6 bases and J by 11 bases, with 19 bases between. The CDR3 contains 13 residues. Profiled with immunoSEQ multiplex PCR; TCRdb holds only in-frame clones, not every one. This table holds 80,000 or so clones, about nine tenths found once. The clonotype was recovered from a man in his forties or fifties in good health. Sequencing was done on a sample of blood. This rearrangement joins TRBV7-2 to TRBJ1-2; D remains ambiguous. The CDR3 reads CASSVGALYVYTF. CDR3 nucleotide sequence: TGTGCCAGCAGTGTCGGCGCCTTATACGTTTACACCTTC.